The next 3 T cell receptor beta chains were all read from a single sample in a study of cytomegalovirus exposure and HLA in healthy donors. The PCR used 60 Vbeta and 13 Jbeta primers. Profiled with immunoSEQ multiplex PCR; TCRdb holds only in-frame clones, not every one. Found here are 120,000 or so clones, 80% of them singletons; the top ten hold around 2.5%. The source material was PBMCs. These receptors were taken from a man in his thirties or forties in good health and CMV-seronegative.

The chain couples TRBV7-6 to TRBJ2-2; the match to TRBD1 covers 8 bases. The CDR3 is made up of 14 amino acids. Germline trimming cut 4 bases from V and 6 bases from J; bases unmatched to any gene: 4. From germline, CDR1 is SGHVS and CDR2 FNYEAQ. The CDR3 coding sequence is TGTGCCAGCAGCTCACAGGGGGAGCCCGGGGAGCTGTTTTTT. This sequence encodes CASSSQGEPGELFF.

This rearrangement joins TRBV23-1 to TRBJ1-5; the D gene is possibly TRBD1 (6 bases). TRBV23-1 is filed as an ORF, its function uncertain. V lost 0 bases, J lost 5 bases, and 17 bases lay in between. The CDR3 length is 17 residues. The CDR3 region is CASSQSKPKGVHQPQHF. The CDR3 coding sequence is TGCGCCAGCAGTCAATCGAAGCCAAAGGGGGTGCATCAGCCCCAGCATTTT.

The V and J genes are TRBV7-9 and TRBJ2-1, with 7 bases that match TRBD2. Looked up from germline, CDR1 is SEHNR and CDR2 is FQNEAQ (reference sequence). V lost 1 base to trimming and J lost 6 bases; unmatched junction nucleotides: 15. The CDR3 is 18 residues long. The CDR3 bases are TGTGCCAGCAGCTTAGTTCCCCTAGCGGATTCCAGAGGCAATGAGCAGTTCTTC. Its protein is CASSLVPLADSRGNEQFF. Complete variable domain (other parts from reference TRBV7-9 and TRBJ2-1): DTGVSQNPRHKITKRGQNVTFRCDPISEHNRLYWYRQTLGQGPEFLTYFQNEAQLEKSRLLSDRFSAERPKGSFSTLEIQRTEQGDSAMYLCASSLVPLADSRGNEQFFGPGTRLTVL.